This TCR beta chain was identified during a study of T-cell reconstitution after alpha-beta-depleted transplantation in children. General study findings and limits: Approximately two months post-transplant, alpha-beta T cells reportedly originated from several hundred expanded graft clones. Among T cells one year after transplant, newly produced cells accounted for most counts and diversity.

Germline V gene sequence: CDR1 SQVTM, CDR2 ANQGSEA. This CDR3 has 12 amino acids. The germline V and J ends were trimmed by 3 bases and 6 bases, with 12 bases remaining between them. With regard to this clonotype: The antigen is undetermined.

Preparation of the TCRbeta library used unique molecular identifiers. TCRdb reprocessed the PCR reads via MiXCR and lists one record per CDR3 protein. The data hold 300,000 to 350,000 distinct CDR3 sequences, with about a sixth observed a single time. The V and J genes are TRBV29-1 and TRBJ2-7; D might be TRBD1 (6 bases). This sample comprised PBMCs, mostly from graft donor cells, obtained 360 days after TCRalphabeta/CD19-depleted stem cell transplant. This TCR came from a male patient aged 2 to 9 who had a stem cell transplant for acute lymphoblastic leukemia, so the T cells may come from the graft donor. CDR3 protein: CSVETGWGEQYF. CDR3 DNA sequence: TGCAGCGTTGAGACAGGATGGGGCGAGCAGTACTTC.